This T cell receptor (beta chain) was sequenced for a study of cytomegalovirus exposure and HLA in healthy donors. Background on the study: The Caucasian-associated ancestry cluster held 65% to 90% of over 350 genotyped donors.

Findings and caveats of the study: Three chains tied to CMV proved CMV antigen-specific in vitro.

The CDR3 is 17 amino acids. Trimming pared 4 bases from V and 0 bases from J, leaving 16 bases between. Looked up from germline, CDR1 is SGHVS and CDR2 is FQNEAQ. Details on this clone: Antigen: not known.

60 Vbeta and 13 Jbeta primers were used in PCR. TCRdb keeps only in-frame clones here, not all; method: immunoSEQ multiplex PCR. This listing includes roughly 100,000 clones. The TCR originated in a man aged 45-65 years in good health and CMV-seronegative. The sample taken for sequencing was PBMCs. The chain employs TRBV7-8 and TRBJ1-5; D is uncertain. DNA of the CDR3: TGTGCCAGCAGCTCCATCACTGCGGGGTATAGCAATCAGCCCCAGCATTTT. Translation gives CASSSITAGYSNQPQHF.